The present TCR beta chain was sequenced within a study of beta chain features in type 1 diabetes. Every isolated RNA sample was fully reverse transcribed, so sequencing captured expressed TCRB transcripts. Assay: immunoSEQ multiplex PCR; the TCRdb copy retains only in-frame clones and omits some. The sample records roughly 130,000 clones, about a tenth being singletons. The CDR3 contains 15 residues. CDR1 is SGHTA and CDR2 is FQGNSA in the germline V gene. With V trimmed by 7 bases and J by 4 bases, 10 bases remained unmatched. This clone was seen a few times. This sequence originates from a young man in good health. The sample taken for sequencing was central memory CD4+ T cells from blood. This chain links TRBV7-2 with TRBJ2-1; TRBD2 matches 7 bases. For the CDR3, the DNA is TGTGCCAGCACCGCTTGGGGGGGAAGGTACAATGAGCAGTTCTTC. It codes for CASTAWGGRYNEQFF.